The 32 T cell receptor beta chains presented below share a single source sample, sequenced in a study of T-cell reconstitution after alpha-beta-depleted transplantation in children. Using unique molecular identifiers, the investigators prepared the TCRbeta library. MiXCR, applied by TCRdb to the PCR reads, yields one record per CDR3 protein. The sample includes 6,500 to 9,000 distinct CDR3 sequences, about 30% seen only once; the top ten take under 2.5%. The sample was peripheral blood, taken 60 days after TCRalphabeta/CD19-depleted stem cell transplant. All receptors come from a boy under two years old who had a stem cell transplant for SCID, so the T cells may come from the graft donor.

This clonotype was detected ten times or more. The chain couples TRBV5-5 to TRBJ1-2; a weak D match, TRBD1 (5 bases). This CDR3 spans 17 amino acids. Trimming stripped 7 bases from V and 7 bases from J, with 29 bases between. CDR1 and CDR2 from the germline V gene are SGHKS and YYEKEE (reference sequence). CDR3 sequence (DNA): TGTGCCAGCGCGGATGCGGGGCTGAACTTACTTTCGAGTGGCTACACCTTC. This translates into CASADAGLNLLSSGYTF. The full variable domain, with the rest looked up from reference TRBV5-5 and TRBJ1-2, is DAGVTQSPTHLIKTRGQQVTLRCSPISGHKSVSWYQQVLGQGPQFIFQYYEKEERGRGNFPDRFSARQFPNYSSELNVNALLLGDSALYLCASADAGLNLLSSGYTFGSGTRLTVV.

This clonotype was observed many times. The genes are TRBV29-1 and TRBJ1-1; D may be TRBD1 (5 bases). V was clipped by 8 bases and J by 8 bases, with 18 bases between them. Germline values: CDR1 SQVTM, CDR2 ANQGSEA. This CDR3 is 12 amino acids long. The CDR3 DNA follows: TGCAGCTCTGGAGCGGGACTGGGAGAAGCTTTCTTT. It specifies CSSGAGLGEAFF.

The chain has TRBV5-1 and TRBJ2-7; a weak D match, TRBD2 (6 bases). With 5 bases removed from V and 1 base from J, the gap between germline ends came to 16 bases. Germline V lookup: CDR1 SGHRS, CDR2 YFSETQ. This CDR3 has 15 amino acids. CDR3 region: CASSVGPGGSYEQYF. CDR3 nucleotides: TGCGCCAGCAGTGTGGGACCTGGAGGGTCCTACGAGCAGTACTTC.

The chain links TRBV5-1 to TRBJ2-1; D is perhaps TRBD1 (5 bases). Germline CDR1 reads SGHRS; CDR2 reads YFSETQ. V was clipped by 1 base and J by 0 bases, with 17 bases between them. This CDR3 region has 18 residues. CDR3 DNA sequence: TGCGCCAGCAGCTTGTCCGCCAGGGCCCCTTCCTCCTACAATGAGCAGTTCTTC. It specifies CASSLSARAPSSYNEQFF.

The chain has TRBV5-1 and TRBJ2-2, with no clear D. V was clipped by 0 bases and J by 0 bases, with 3 bases between them. Germline V lookup: CDR1 SGHRS, CDR2 YFSETQ. The CDR3 is 14 amino acids. Here the CDR3 DNA reads TGCGCCAGCAGCTTGGTGGCGAACACCGGGGAGCTGTTTTTT. Protein product: CASSLVANTGELFF. The whole variable domain, remainder taken from reference TRBV5-1 and TRBJ2-2, is KAGVTQTPRYLIKTRGQQVTLSCSPISGHRSVSWYQQTPGQGLQFLFEYFSETQRNKGNFPGRFSGRQFSNSRSEMNVSTLELGDSALYLCASSLVANTGELFFGEGSRLTVL.

This clonotype is termed medium-sized. The chain recombines TRBV9 with TRBJ1-4, with D perhaps TRBD1 (5 bases). From germline, CDR1 is SGDLS and CDR2 YYNGEE. Deletions cut 2 bases from V and 5 bases from J, with 7 bases between. The CDR3 consists of 13 residues. The CDR3 sequence is CASSVRVNEKLFF. DNA of the CDR3: TGTGCCAGCAGCGTCAGGGTCAATGAAAAACTGTTTTTT.

Many counts were recorded for this clonotype. The V call is TRBV12-5, the J call TRBJ1-2; D is ambiguous. There are 16 residues in the CDR3. Trimming stripped 0 bases from V and 6 bases from J, with 17 bases between. Germline V gene lookup returns CDR1 LGHNT and CDR2 FRNRAP. The CDR3 nucleotides read TGTGCTAGTGGTTTGGTAGAAGGGATCTGGCGGGATGGCTACACCTTC. As protein: CASGLVEGIWRDGYTF.

The rearrangement joins TRBV11-1 to TRBJ2-7; 8 nucleotides agree with TRBD2. J was trimmed by 0 bases and V by 7 bases; bases with no gene match: 17. Germline CDR1 reads SGHAT; CDR2 reads FQDESV (reference sequence). This CDR3 has 18 amino acids. The chain's CDR3 is CASKPLAGPARGSYEQYF. The CDR3 DNA reads TGTGCCAGCAAGCCCCTAGCGGGTCCGGCCCGAGGCTCCTACGAGCAGTACTTC. The complete variable domain, with remaining parts taken from reference TRBV11-1 and TRBJ2-7, reads EAEVAQSPRYKITEKSQAVAFWCDPISGHATLYWYRQILGQGPELLVQFQDESVVDDSQLPKDRFSAERLKGVDSTLKIQPAELGDSAMYLCASKPLAGPARGSYEQYFGPGTRLTVT.

This clonotype was counted many times. This chain links TRBV21-1 with TRBJ1-1; the DNA was not used to check the table's D call, TRBD1. TRBV21-1 is a documented pseudogene. This CDR3 region has 19 residues. This chain's CDR3 is CASSKVGDRRTEKDTEAFF. DNA of the CDR3: TGTGCCAGCAGCAAAGTCGGGGATAGAAGGACAGAAAAAGACACTGAAGCTTTCTTT.

The chain employs TRBV5-1 and TRBJ2-7; TRBD2 is a possible D gene (5 bases). The CDR3 totals 14 residues. The V and J ends lost 2 bases and 0 bases respectively, with 9 bases between them. CDR1 is SGHRS and CDR2 is YFSETQ in the germline V gene. The chain's CDR3 is CASSFTTSSYEQYF. CDR3 bases: TGCGCCAGCAGCTTTACCACTAGCTCCTACGAGCAGTACTTC. Full variable domain (missing parts from reference TRBV5-1 and TRBJ2-7): KAGVTQTPRYLIKTRGQQVTLSCSPISGHRSVSWYQQTPGQGLQFLFEYFSETQRNKGNFPGRFSGRQFSNSRSEMNVSTLELGDSALYLCASSFTTSSYEQYFGPGTRLTVT.

This clonotype is termed medium-sized (0.01 to 0.1%). V gene TRBV29-1 combines with J gene TRBJ1-1, with D possibly TRBD1 on 5 matching bases. Germline CDR1 and CDR2: SQVTM and ANQGSEA. Trimming removed 2 bases at V and 3 bases at J, with 13 bases between. The CDR3 extends over 14 amino acids. CDR3 in DNA: TGCAGCGTTGAAAAGATAGGGACCGACACTGAAGCTTTCTTT. It encodes CSVEKIGTDTEAFF.

This clonotype is classed as medium-sized. The chain has TRBV2 and TRBJ1-3; the match to TRBD1 covers 7 bases. Germline V gene lookup returns CDR1 SNHLY and CDR2 FYNNEI. V shed 4 bases and J 4 bases; nucleotides not matched to a gene: 1. The CDR3 extends over 13 amino acids. CDR3 in DNA: TGTGCCAGCAGTGGGGACAGCGGAAACACCATATATTTT. Its translation: CASSGDSGNTIYF. Together with reference TRBV2 and TRBJ1-3, the CDR3 gives the full variable domain: EPEVTQTPSHQVTQMGQEVILRCVPISNHLYFYWYRQILGQKVEFLVSFYNNEISEKSEIFDDQFSVERPDGSNFTLKIRSTKLEDSAMYFCASSGDSGNTIYFGEGSWLTVV.

This clonotype appeared a few times. This rearrangement joins TRBV4-1 to TRBJ2-7; D unclear. Germline values: CDR1 MGHRA, CDR2 YSYEKL. The CDR3 loop spans 14 amino acids. V lost 6 bases, J lost 2 bases, and 14 bases lay in between. CDR3 in DNA: TGCGCCAGCAGTCGCCTTGACAAGCCCTACGAGCAGTACTTC. Amino acid sequence: CASSRLDKPYEQYF.

This clonotype appeared many times. The CDR3 region is CASSKGARLDQTYEQYF. The CDR3 coding sequence is TGTGCCAGCAGCAAAGGGGCCCGACTAGACCAAACCTACGAGCAGTACTTC. This chain joins TRBV21-1 and TRBJ2-7; the table's D gene call, TRBD2, was not cross checked with the DNA. TRBV21-1 is a pseudogene. This CDR3 contains 17 residues.

In its sample, this clonotype is medium-sized (0.01 to 0.1%). The chain carries TRBV11-2 and TRBJ1-5; perhaps TRBD1 as D (6 bases). Germline loops: CDR1 SGHAT, CDR2 FQNNGV. V was cut by 0 bases and J by 5 bases, with 20 bases left in between. The CDR3 is made up of 18 amino acids. For the CDR3, the DNA is TGTGCCAGCAGCTTAGATCGGCAGGGGCAGGGGAGGGATCAGCCCCAGCATTTT. Amino acids: CASSLDRQGQGRDQPQHF.

By share, this clonotype ranks as medium-sized. The rearrangement joins TRBV5-1 to TRBJ1-2, with D unclear. This CDR3 has 14 amino acids. Looked up from germline, CDR1 is SGHRS and CDR2 is YFSETQ. V lost 4 bases to trimming and J lost 1 base, with 11 bases between them. The CDR3: CASSPRGDNYGYTF. The DNA of the CDR3 is TGCGCCAGCAGCCCCCGGGGAGATAACTATGGCTACACCTTC.

This clonotype was picked up one time. V gene TRBV6-5 combines with J gene TRBJ2-4, with D possibly TRBD1 on 5 matching bases. With 1 base removed from V and 1 base from J, the gap between germline ends came to 14 bases. Germline CDR1 is MNHEY and CDR2 is SVGAGI. The CDR3 runs to 17 residues. The CDR3 DNA sequence: TGTGCCAGCAGTTACTTTGGGGCCAAGGGTGCCAAAAACATTCAGTACTTC. Translation: CASSYFGAKGAKNIQYF.

The CDR3 loop reads CSAHGEGRDTQYF. CDR3 coding DNA: TGCAGTGCTCACGGGGAGGGCCGTGACACGCAGTATTTT. The chain is built from TRBV20-1 and TRBJ2-3; 7 bases agree with TRBD2. The CDR3 is made up of 13 amino acids. Germline V gives CDR1 DFQATT, CDR2 SNEGSKA (reference sequence). The V and J ends lost 5 bases and 9 bases, in that order; junction bases with no gene match: 11.

This clonotype is deemed medium-sized. The chain employs TRBV18 and TRBJ2-7; the D gene is possibly TRBD1 (6 bases). The CDR3 runs to 17 residues. V dropped 5 bases and J dropped 3 bases, with 23 bases sitting between them. Germline CDR1 is KGHSH and CDR2 is LQKENI. CDR3 nucleotide sequence: TGTGCCAGCTCATTCCTAACCTCCGGGACAAACGACTACGAGCAGTACTTC. Its translation is CASSFLTSGTNDYEQYF.

This clonotype was detected a few times. The genes are TRBV12-3 or TRBV12-4 and TRBJ2-7, with D possibly TRBD1 on 6 matching bases. V gave up 5 bases and J gave up 2 bases, with 16 bases separating them. The CDR3 is made up of 15 amino acids. This chain's CDR3 is CASSTSGARTYEQYF. CDR3 bases: TGTGCCAGCAGTACGTCAGGGGCCCGCACCTACGAGCAGTACTTC.

This clonotype has ten or more counts. The V call is TRBV7-3, the J call TRBJ2-7; TRBD2 aligns across 7 bases. V was clipped by 3 bases and J by 9 bases; unmatched bases: 8. This CDR3 contains 13 residues. The V gene's germline CDR1 is SGHTA and CDR2 FQGTGA. The CDR3 is CASSFTGGGRQYF. Written as DNA, the CDR3 is TGTGCCAGCAGCTTTACAGGTGGCGGGAGGCAGTACTTC.

The chain links TRBV5-6 to TRBJ1-4; D uncertain. The CDR3 length is 13 residues. Per germline, CDR1 SGHDT and CDR2 YYEEEE. Trimming removed 4 bases from V and 8 bases from J, with 12 bases in between. The CDR3 nucleotides read TGTGCCAGCAGCACCCCCCGGGGAGAAAAACTGTTTTTT. Residues: CASSTPRGEKLFF.

This clonotype was picked up many times. V is TRBV14 and J is TRBJ2-3; D perhaps matches TRBD2 (6 bases). There are 16 residues in the CDR3. Germline V lookup: CDR1 SGHDN, CDR2 FVKESK. V lost 0 bases to trimming and J lost 2 bases, with 12 bases between them. The CDR3 DNA is TGTGCCAGCAGCCAAGATCGGGGACTGTACACAGATACGCAGTATTTT. Translation: CASSQDRGLYTDTQYF.

In its sample, this clonotype was seen a few times. The genes are TRBV5-1 and TRBJ2-7; D gene uncertain. The CDR3 sequence is 16 residues long. CDR1 is SGHRS and CDR2 is YFSETQ in the germline V gene. The V end was cut by 0 bases, the J end by 2 bases, with 15 bases between. In nucleotides, the CDR3 is TGCGCCAGCAGCTTGGCTGGGCAGGTTAAGACCTACGAGCAGTACTTC. Translated: CASSLAGQVKTYEQYF.

This clonotype was observed many times. The genes are TRBV6-5 and TRBJ1-1; 7 positions match TRBD1. The CDR3 covers 14 residues. After removal of 7 bases from V and 0 bases from J, the junction contained 5 bases not matched to a gene. Germline values: CDR1 MNHEY, CDR2 SVGAGI. The DNA for the CDR3 is TGTGCCAGCAAGGGGGCCATAGTGAACACTGAAGCTTTCTTT. Translating gives CASKGAIVNTEAFF.

This clonotype is labeled medium-sized. The rearrangement joins TRBV10-3 to TRBJ1-5; D gene ambiguous. The CDR3 consists of 13 residues. CDR1 ENHRY and CDR2 SYGVKD come from the germline V gene. Trimming stripped 8 bases from V and 0 bases from J, with 8 bases between. CDR3 sequence reads: CAIALYSNQPQHF. The CDR3 DNA reads TGTGCCATCGCACTTTATAGCAATCAGCCCCAGCATTTT.

This clonotype is labeled medium-sized. The CDR3 DNA follows: TGTGCCAGCAGCACGCCTAGGGGCCCATACTATGGCTACACCTTC. This gives the protein CASSTPRGPYYGYTF. V gene TRBV9 combines with J gene TRBJ1-2; D is possibly TRBD1 (5 bases). Per germline, CDR1 SGDLS and CDR2 YYNGEE. The CDR3 loop spans 15 amino acids. V was trimmed by 4 bases and J by 3 bases, leaving 16 bases between them.

This clonotype occurred many times. The chain recombines TRBV20-1 with TRBJ1-2; D unresolved. The germline CDR1 and CDR2 sequences are DFQATT and SNEGSKA (reference sequence). Trimming took 1 base from V and 0 from J, leaving 6 bases between them. This CDR3 region has 13 residues. The CDR3 DNA follows: TGCAGTGCTAGAGGTAGTCCTAACTATGGCTACACCTTC. This gives the protein CSARGSPNYGYTF.

In this sample, this clonotype is medium-sized. The chain joins TRBV5-1 to TRBJ2-5; D call uncertain. Germline CDR1 SGHRS, CDR2 YFSETQ. Trimming cost V 0 bases and J 2 bases, with 8 bases left between them. The CDR3 runs 14 residues. CDR3 DNA: TGCGCCAGCAGCTTGGCCGGTGTACAAGAGACCCAGTACTTC. It yields the protein CASSLAGVQETQYF.

The J gene is TRBJ2-3, the V gene TRBV27; either TRBD1 or TRBD2 may supply D (6 bases each). V was clipped by 5 bases and J by 1 base, with 16 bases between them. The CDR3 contains 16 residues. Looked up from germline, CDR1 is MNHEY and CDR2 is SMNVEV (reference sequence). The CDR3 loop reads CASSLRPGEGTDTQYF. DNA of the CDR3: TGTGCCAGCAGTCTTCGGCCAGGGGAGGGCACAGATACGCAGTATTTT.

Relative to its sample, this clonotype is medium-sized. The gene calls are TRBV7-8 and TRBJ1-2; 10 nucleotides match TRBD1. Losses at the gene ends were 5 bases for V and 7 bases for J; bases not matched to a gene: 7. The CDR3 spans 14 residues. From germline, CDR1 is SGHVS and CDR2 FQNEAQ. The CDR3 bases are TGTGCCAGCAGCACCCGACAGGGGGCGGGTGGCTACACCTTC. Protein product: CASSTRQGAGGYTF. Full variable domain (missing parts from reference TRBV7-8 and TRBJ1-2): GAGVSQSPRYKVAKRGQDVALRCDPISGHVSLFWYQQALGQGPEFLTYFQNEAQLDKSGLPSDRFFAERPEGSVSTLKIQRTQQEDSAVYLCASSTRQGAGGYTFGSGTRLTVV.

Written as DNA, the CDR3 is TGCAGTGCTGTTAGCGGGAGGGCCTACAATGAGCAGTTCTTC. Protein sequence: CSAVSGRAYNEQFF. The J gene is TRBJ2-1, the V gene TRBV20-1; 11 bases line up with TRBD2. The CDR3 length is 14 residues. Germline V gives CDR1 DFQATT, CDR2 SNEGSKA (reference sequence). The J segment lost 2 bases and the V segment lost 5 bases, leaving 2 bases of the junction unmatched.